The 16 T cell receptor beta chains in this list originate from one sample, sequenced in a study of T cell repertoires in cytomegalovirus infection. Via MiXCR, TCRdb re-called the reads, giving one row per CDR3 protein. Of roughly 500,000 distinct CDR3 sequences listed, around a third were seen once; the top ten hold 17%. Their specific antigens are unknown. The input for sequencing was cultured PBMCs, taken from culture after CMV antigen stimulation. The receptors here all came from a human donor in good health (CMV status not recorded). Some clones in this sample may be carry-over from other donors' samples.

The V gene is TRBV7-3, the J gene TRBJ2-2; D unclear. Germline V gives CDR1 SGHTA, CDR2 FQGTGA. Trimming stripped 1 base from V and 8 bases from J, with 2 bases between. This CDR3 spans 11 amino acids. CDR3 nucleotides: TGTGCCAGCAGCTTAAGAGGGGAGCTGTTTTTT. It codes for CASSLRGELFF. The complete variable domain, with remaining parts taken from reference TRBV7-3 and TRBJ2-2, reads GAGVSQTPSNKVTEKGKYVELRCDPISGHTALYWYRQSLGQGPEFLIYFQGTGAADDSGLPNDRFFAVRPEGSVSTLKIQRTERGDSAVYLCASSLRGELFFGEGSRLTVL.

This clonotype was recorded many times. The CDR3 spells CASSFPGGNSPLHF. In nucleotides, the CDR3 is TGTGCCAGCAGTTTCCCTGGCGGGAATTCACCCCTCCACTTT. The gene calls are TRBV12-3 or TRBV12-4 and TRBJ1-6; D is uncertain. This CDR3 is built from 14 residues. The V end lost 3 bases, the J end lost 7 bases, and 10 bases lay between the germline ends.

In the case of this clonotype: A much larger clonotype is one base distant, so this may be a read error. J is TRBJ2-4 and V is TRBV7-2; 14 nucleotides align to TRBD2. Trimming cost V 5 bases and J 8 bases; bases outside gene matches: 5. The CDR3 contains 15 residues. Per the germline V gene, CDR1 is SGHTA and CDR2 is FQGNSA. The CDR3 bases are TGTGCCAGCAGCCAGACTAGCGGGAGGGCCGACATTCAGTACTTC. It is translated as CASSQTSGRADIQYF.

V and J are TRBV6-5 and TRBJ2-3; D perhaps matches TRBD1 (5 bases). The germline V gene encodes CDR1 MNHEY and CDR2 SVGAGI. Deletions cut 5 bases from V and 2 bases from J, with 14 bases between. The CDR3 has 15 residues. The CDR3 region is CASSEQAGYTDTQYF. The CDR3 DNA is TGTGCCAGCAGTGAACAGGCTGGATACACAGATACGCAGTATTTT.

This clonotype was detected once. V gene TRBV11-2 combines with J gene TRBJ2-3; 11 bases agree with TRBD2. This CDR3 spans 16 amino acids. J lost 1 base, V lost 3 bases, and 3 bases had no gene match. Germline CDR1 and CDR2: SGHAT and FQNNGV. CDR3 DNA: TGTGCCAGCAGCTTTCAACTAGCGGGGGGCACAGATACGCAGTATTTT. Its translation is CASSFQLAGGTDTQYF.

This clonotype was counted many times. The chain has TRBV11-2 and TRBJ2-1; D is perhaps TRBD1 (7 bases). This CDR3 is 17 amino acids long. The germline V gene encodes CDR1 SGHAT and CDR2 FQNNGV. The V gene lost 3 bases and the J gene lost 5 bases, with 20 bases spanning the gap. Here the CDR3 reads CASSLRGQFPLNNEQFF. The CDR3 nucleotides are TGTGCCAGCAGCTTGCGGGGACAGTTTCCCCTAAACAATGAGCAGTTCTTC.

The chain couples TRBV6-9 to TRBJ2-7; D may be TRBD1 (5 bases). Germline CDR1 MNHGY, CDR2 SVAAGI. Deletions cut 5 bases from V and 2 bases from J, with 13 bases between. There are 14 residues in the CDR3. In DNA form, the CDR3 reads TGTGCCAGCAGTCCCAATGGACAAGCCTACGAGCAGTACTTC. It yields the protein CASSPNGQAYEQYF.

A few counts support this clonotype. The rearrangement joins TRBV5-1 to TRBJ2-1; D gene ambiguous. This CDR3 comprises 14 residues. Germline CDR1 SGHRS, CDR2 YFSETQ. V was trimmed by 1 base and J by 7 bases, leaving 12 bases between them. The CDR3 DNA sequence: TGCGCCAGCAGCTTGAAAGATCTGGGGAATGAGCAGTTCTTC. This sequence encodes CASSLKDLGNEQFF.

Remarks on this clonotype: Since the CDR3 does not end with the conserved phenylalanine or tryptophan, this likely comes from a read error. Because the CDR3's place on the DNA is in doubt, the DNA is left out and the CDR3 is given as listed by TCRdb. The chain recombines TRBV6-6 with TRBJ2-1; the table's D call, TRBD2, has no DNA check behind it. The CDR3 spans 13 amino acids, including both terminal residues. CDR1 is MNHNY and CDR2 is SVGAGI in the germline V gene (reference sequence). The CDR3 sequence is CASSYGGSGQLGS.

The chain couples TRBV6-2 or TRBV6-3 to TRBJ2-7; weak D call: TRBD1 (5 bases). The CDR3 covers 13 residues. Germline V gene lookup returns CDR1 MNHEY and CDR2 SVGEGT. V lost 1 base, J lost 6 bases, and 10 bases lay in between. Here the CDR3 DNA reads TGTGCCAGCAGTTACTTAAGGACAACCGAGCAGTACTTC. Its protein product is CASSYLRTTEQYF.

CDR3 sequence reads: CASRWGTGSDTQYF. The CDR3 DNA follows: TGTGCCAGCAGGTGGGGGACTGGCTCAGATACGCAGTATTTT. The gene calls are TRBV2 and TRBJ2-3, with D possibly TRBD2 on 6 matching bases. In germline, CDR1 is SNHLY, CDR2 FYNNEI. The CDR3 extends over 14 amino acids. V was trimmed by 6 bases and J by 4 bases, leaving 14 bases between them.

The J gene is TRBJ2-1, the V gene TRBV5-1; tentative D call: TRBD2 (6 bases). The germline gives CDR1 SGHRS, CDR2 YFSETQ. CDR3 length: 12 residues. The V end was cut by 4 bases, the J end by 8 bases, with 10 bases between. CDR3 nucleotides: TGCGCCAGCAGCGGAGGGAACTATGAGCAGTTCTTC. Translated: CASSGGNYEQFF.

This clonotype was detected only a few times. V and J are TRBV12-3 or TRBV12-4 and TRBJ2-3, with 7 bases lining up with TRBD2. With V trimmed by 5 bases and J by 7 bases, 9 bases remained unmatched. The CDR3 spans 14 residues. CDR3 in amino acids: CASSPSRGVNTQYF. In nucleotides, the CDR3 is TGTGCCAGCAGTCCTTCCCGGGGGGTGAATACGCAGTATTTT.

This clonotype was seen a few times. V and J are TRBV12-3 or TRBV12-4 and TRBJ2-2, with TRBD1 matching 7 bases. The CDR3 covers 17 residues. Germline trimming cut 7 bases from V and 3 bases from J; bases unmatched to any gene: 14. CDR3 nucleotides: TGTGCCAGCACTCGGACAGGTCGCGGGCTTTACACCGGGGAGCTGTTTTTT. Translation gives CASTRTGRGLYTGELFF.

This chain joins TRBV5-8 and TRBJ2-3; 10 bases agree with TRBD2. Germline CDR1 and CDR2: SGHTS and YDEGEE. The V gene end was trimmed by 5 bases and the J gene end by 6 bases; junction bases not matched to a gene: 6. The CDR3 has 14 residues. CDR3 in amino acids: CASRVGLAPDTQYF. CDR3 DNA: TGTGCCAGCAGGGTGGGACTAGCGCCGGATACGCAGTATTTT. Supplemented by reference TRBV5-8 and TRBJ2-3, the full variable domain reads EAGVTQSPTHLIKTRGQQATLRCSPISGHTSVYWYQQALGLGLQFLLWYDEGEERNRGNFPPRFSGRQFPNYSSELNVNALELEDSALYLCASRVGLAPDTQYFGPGTRLTVL.

The gene calls are TRBV7-2 and TRBJ2-7; no reliable D call. Germline assignment: CDR1 SGHTA and CDR2 FQGNSA. CDR3 length: 15 residues. V lost 6 bases to trimming and J lost 3 bases, with 18 bases between them. CDR3 nucleotide sequence: TGTGCCAGCAGTTCACCGGCCCGAGCTCTCTACGAGCAGTACTTC. It yields the protein CASSSPARALYEQYF.